This section outlines one T cell receptor beta chain sequence together with its context. Antigen: not known. CD8 cells regarded as naive lacked CD45RO, were positively chosen for CCR7, and omitted terminally differentiated effector memory CD45RA+ cells. Sequencing was performed with immunoSEQ multiplex PCR; in TCRdb, only in-frame clones are kept and a portion is missing. The sample holds some 2.1 million clones, less than 95% seen once. The sample originates from a study of shared clonotypes between healthy human individuals. Study details: A donor's plate count was three for CD4 naive and three for CD4 memory; CD8 naive had two and CD8 memory one. Study findings and constraints: Enrolling few donors narrowed the genetic and exposure-history diversity that was represented.

V lost 5 bases and J lost 6, with 10 bases in between. Germline-derived CDR1 and CDR2 are SEHNR and FQNEAQ (reference sequence). The CDR3 loop spans 13 amino acids. J is TRBJ2-2 and V is TRBV7-9, with a tentative D call TRBD2 (6 bases). The origin of this receptor is a man younger than 35 in good health. Sequencing used naive CD8+ T cells sorted from blood. The CDR3 DNA is TGTGCCAGCAGCGGAGGGGATCCCGGGGAGCTGTTTTTT. Amino acid sequence: CASSGGDPGELFF.